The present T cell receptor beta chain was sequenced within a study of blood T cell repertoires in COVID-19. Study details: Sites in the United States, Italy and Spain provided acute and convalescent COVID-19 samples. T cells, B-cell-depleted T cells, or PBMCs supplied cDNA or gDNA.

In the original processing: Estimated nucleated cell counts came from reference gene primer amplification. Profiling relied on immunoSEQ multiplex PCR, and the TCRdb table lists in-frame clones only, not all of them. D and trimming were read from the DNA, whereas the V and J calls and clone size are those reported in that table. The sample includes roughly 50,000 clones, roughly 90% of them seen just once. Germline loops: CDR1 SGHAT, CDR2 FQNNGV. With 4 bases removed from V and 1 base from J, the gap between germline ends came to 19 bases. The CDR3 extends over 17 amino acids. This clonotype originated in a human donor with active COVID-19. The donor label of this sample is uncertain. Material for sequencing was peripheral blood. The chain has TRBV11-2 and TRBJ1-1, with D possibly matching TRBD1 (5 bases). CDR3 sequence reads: CASSSVMGRLKNTEAFF. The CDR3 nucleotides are TGTGCCAGCAGCTCCGTGATGGGGCGGCTGAAGAACACTGAAGCTTTCTTT.